The clone carrying this T cell receptor beta chain was detected a few times. The data originate from a study of cytomegalovirus exposure and HLA in healthy donors. Unmatched junction bases numbered 3, after V lost 6 bases and J lost 4 bases. The germline V gene has CDR1 LNHDA and CDR2 SQIVND (reference sequence). This CDR3 is 13 amino acids long. It was with 60 Vbeta and 13 Jbeta primers that the PCR ran. This table comes from immunoSEQ multiplex PCR, and its TCRdb copy is limited to in-frame clones, with some not included. The data contain under 110,000 clones, roughly four fifths of them singletons.

V gene TRBV19 combines with J gene TRBJ2-5; TRBD2 agrees at 9 bases. The clonotype was recovered from a middle-aged man in good health and CMV-seronegative. The specimen was PBMCs. Here the CDR3 DNA reads TGTGCCAGTAGGCGGGGGGGGCGAGAGACCCAGTACTTC. Amino acid sequence: CASRRGGRETQYF. The full variable domain, completed using reference TRBV19 and TRBJ2-5, is DGGITQSPKYLFRKEGQNVTLSCEQNLNHDAMYWYRQDPGQGLRLIYYSQIVNDFQKGDIAEGYSVSREKKESFPLTVTSAQKNPTAFYLCASRRGGRETQYFGPGTRLLVL.